The following is a T cell receptor beta chain sequence with its context. These data belong to a study of blood T cell repertoires in COVID-19. Looking at the study overall: COVID-19 samples collected from the United States, Italy and Spain covered acute and convalescent phases.

During active infection, Seattle patients enrolled and were then monitored through disease. Per the study methods: Reference gene primer amplification gave estimated nucleated cell counts. Some clones are missing from TCRdb's copy, which holds only in-frame ones; the method was immunoSEQ multiplex PCR. For V, J and clone size, that table is used; D and trimming come from the DNA. The sample contains just under 350,000 clones, around nine tenths of which appear only once. The sequenced sample was peripheral blood. The origin of this receptor is an older woman with COVID-19, enrolled during active disease.

This CDR3 reads CASSGQGAGNTIYF. The CDR3 nucleotides read TGTGCCAGTAGTGGACAGGGAGCTGGAAACACCATATATTTT. The chain is built from TRBV19 and TRBJ1-3, with 8 bases lining up with TRBD1. Germline CDR1 is LNHDA and CDR2 is SQIVND (reference sequence). The length of the CDR3 is 14 residues. The J segment lost 2 bases and the V segment lost 5 bases, leaving 2 bases of the junction unmatched.